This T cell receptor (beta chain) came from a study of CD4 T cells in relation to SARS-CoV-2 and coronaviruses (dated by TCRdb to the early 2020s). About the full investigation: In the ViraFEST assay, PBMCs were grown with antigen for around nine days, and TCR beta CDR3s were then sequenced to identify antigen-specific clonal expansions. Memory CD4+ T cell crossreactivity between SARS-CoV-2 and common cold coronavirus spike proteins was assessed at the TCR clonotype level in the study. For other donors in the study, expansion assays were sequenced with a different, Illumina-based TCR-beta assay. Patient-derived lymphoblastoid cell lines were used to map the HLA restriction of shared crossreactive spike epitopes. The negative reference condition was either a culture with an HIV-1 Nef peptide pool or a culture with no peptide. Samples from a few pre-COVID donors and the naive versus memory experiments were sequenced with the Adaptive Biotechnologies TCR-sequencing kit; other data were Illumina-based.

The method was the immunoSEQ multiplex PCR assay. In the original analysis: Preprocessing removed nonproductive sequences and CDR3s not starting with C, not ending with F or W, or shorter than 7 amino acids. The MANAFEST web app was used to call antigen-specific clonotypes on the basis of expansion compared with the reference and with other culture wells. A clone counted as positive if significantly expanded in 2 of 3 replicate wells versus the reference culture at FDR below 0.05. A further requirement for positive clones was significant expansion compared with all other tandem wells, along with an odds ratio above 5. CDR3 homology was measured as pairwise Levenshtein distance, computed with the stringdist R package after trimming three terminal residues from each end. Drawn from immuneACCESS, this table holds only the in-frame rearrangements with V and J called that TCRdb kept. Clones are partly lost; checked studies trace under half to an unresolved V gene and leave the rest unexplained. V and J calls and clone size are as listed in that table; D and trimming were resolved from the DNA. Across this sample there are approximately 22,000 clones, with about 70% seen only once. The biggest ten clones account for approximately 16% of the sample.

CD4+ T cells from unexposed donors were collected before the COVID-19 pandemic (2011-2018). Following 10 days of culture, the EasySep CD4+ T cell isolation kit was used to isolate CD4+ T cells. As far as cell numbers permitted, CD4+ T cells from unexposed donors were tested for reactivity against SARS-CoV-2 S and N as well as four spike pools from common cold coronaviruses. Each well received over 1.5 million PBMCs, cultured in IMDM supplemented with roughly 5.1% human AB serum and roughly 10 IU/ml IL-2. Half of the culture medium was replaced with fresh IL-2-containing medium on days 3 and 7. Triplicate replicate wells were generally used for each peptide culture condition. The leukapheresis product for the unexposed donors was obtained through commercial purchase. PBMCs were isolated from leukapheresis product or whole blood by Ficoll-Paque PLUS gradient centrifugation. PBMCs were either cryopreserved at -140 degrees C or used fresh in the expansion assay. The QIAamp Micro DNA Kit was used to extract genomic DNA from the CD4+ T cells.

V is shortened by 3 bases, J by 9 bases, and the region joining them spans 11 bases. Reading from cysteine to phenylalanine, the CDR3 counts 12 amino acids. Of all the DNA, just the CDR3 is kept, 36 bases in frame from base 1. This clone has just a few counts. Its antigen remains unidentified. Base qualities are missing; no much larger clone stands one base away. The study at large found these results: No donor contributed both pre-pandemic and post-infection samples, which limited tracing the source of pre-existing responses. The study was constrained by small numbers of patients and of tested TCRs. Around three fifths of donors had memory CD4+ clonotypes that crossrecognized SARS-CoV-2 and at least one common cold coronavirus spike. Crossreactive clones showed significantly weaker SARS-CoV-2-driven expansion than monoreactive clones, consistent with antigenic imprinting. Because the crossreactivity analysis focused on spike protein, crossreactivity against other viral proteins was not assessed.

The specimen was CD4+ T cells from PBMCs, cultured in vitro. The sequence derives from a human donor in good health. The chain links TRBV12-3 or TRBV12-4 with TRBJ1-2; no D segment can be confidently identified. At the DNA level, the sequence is TGTGCCAGCAGTTTGACTGGACGGCGCTACACCTTC. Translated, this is CASSLTGRRYTF.